This T cell receptor beta chain appears in the sequencing data of a study of T cell repertoires in cytomegalovirus infection. Study-wide results and caveats: Dominant in the ex vivo response were TCR beta clonotypes restricted by HLA-C and specific for CMV.

Germline CDR1 is SGHVS and CDR2 is FQNEAQ. This CDR3 spans 15 amino acids. The trim removed 5 bases at V and 4 bases at J, leaving 10 bases unmatched. Using its own MiXCR run on the reads, TCRdb lists one record per CDR3 protein. This table has around 710,000 distinct CDR3 sequences, around 29% appearing once. This clonotype was recorded a few times. No antigen is known for it. Source: cultured CD8+ T cells from PBMCs, taken from culture after CMV antigen stimulation. This clonotype was obtained from a human donor in good health (CMV status not recorded). Some clones in this sample may be carry-over from other donors' samples. The J gene is TRBJ1-2, the V gene TRBV7-8; the match to TRBD1 covers 7 bases. The CDR3 sequence: CASSPTPTGFYGYTF. The CDR3 bases are TGTGCCAGCAGCCCTACCCCGACAGGGTTCTATGGCTACACCTTC.